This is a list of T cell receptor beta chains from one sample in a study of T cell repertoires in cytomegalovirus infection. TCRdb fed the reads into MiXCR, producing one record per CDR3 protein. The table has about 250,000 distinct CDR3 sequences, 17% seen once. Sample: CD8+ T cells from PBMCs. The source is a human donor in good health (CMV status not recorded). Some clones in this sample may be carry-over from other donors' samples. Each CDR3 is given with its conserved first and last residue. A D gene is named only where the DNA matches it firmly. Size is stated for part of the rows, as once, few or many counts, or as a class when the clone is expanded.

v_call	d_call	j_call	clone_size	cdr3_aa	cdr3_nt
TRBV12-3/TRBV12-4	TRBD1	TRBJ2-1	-	CASSFATGAYPSSYNEQFF	TGTGCCAGCAGTTTTGCGACAGGGGCCTATCCCAGCTCCTACAATGAGCAGTTCTTC
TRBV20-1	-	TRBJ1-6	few	CSASSGGSGNSPLHF	TGCAGTGCTAGCAGCGGGGGGTCAGGGAATTCACCCCTCCACTTT
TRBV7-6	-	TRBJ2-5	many	CASSLGAGMETQYF	TGTGCCAGCAGCTTAGGGGCAGGGATGGAGACCCAGTACTTC
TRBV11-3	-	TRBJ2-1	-	CASSLIPDNEQFF	TGTGCCAGCAGCTTAATCCCGGACAATGAGCAGTTCTTC
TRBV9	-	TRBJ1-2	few	CASSGRDRRRWGYTF	TGTGCCAGCAGCGGCCGGGACCGCCGGCGGTGGGGCTACACCTTC
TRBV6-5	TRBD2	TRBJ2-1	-	CASSYRGGPKNEQFF	TGTGCCAGCAGTTACCGGGGGGGGCCTAAAAATGAGCAGTTCTTC
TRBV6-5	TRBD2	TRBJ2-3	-	CASSYSWRGGGDTQYF	TGTGCCAGCAGTTACTCCTGGCGGGGGGGCGGGGATACGCAGTATTTT
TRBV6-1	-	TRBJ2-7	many	CASSEETIVRGIYEQYF	TGTGCCAGCAGTGAAGAAACTATCGTTCGGGGGATCTACGAGCAGTACTTC
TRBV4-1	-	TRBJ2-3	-	CASSQGSGQEITDTQYF	TGCGCCAGCAGCCAAGGGTCGGGTCAGGAGATCACAGATACGCAGTATTTT
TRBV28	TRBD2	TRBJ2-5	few	CASSPSSGGNQETQYF	TGTGCCAGCAGTCCCAGTAGCGGGGGAAACCAAGAGACCCAGTACTTC
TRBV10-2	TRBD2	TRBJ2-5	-	CASTPGLFQETQYF	TGCGCCAGCACTCCGGGACTATTCCAAGAGACCCAGTACTTC
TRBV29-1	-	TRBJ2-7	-	CSVEVGLTYEQYF	TGCAGCGTTGAAGTCGGGCTGACCTACGAGCAGTACTTC
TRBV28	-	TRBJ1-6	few	CASSFPHSSYNSPLHF	TGTGCCAGCAGTTTCCCTCATAGCTCCTATAATTCACCCCTCCACTTT
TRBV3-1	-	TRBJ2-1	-	CASSQDTGTVSYNEQFF	TGTGCCAGCAGCCAAGATACCGGGACGGTCAGCTACAATGAGCAGTTCTTC
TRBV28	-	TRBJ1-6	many	CASSPPLAYNSPLHF	TGTGCCAGCAGTCCGCCGCTTGCCTATAATTCACCCCTCCACTTT
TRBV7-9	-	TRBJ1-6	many	CASSSPAGGYNSPLHF	TGTGCCAGCAGCTCGCCAGCCGGGGGCTATAATTCACCCCTCCACTTT
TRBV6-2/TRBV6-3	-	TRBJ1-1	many	CASIGKKGPQWAFF	TGTGCCAGCATCGGAAAGAAGGGACCTCAGTGGGCTTTCTTT
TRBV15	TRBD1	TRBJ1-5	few	CATSRDRSGQGNRNRDQPQHF	TGTGCCACCAGCAGAGATCGTTCGGGACAGGGAAATCGGAACCGTGATCAGCCCCAGCATTTT
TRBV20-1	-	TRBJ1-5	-	CSARGGGRRNQPQHF	TGCAGTGCTAGAGGCGGGGGGAGAAGGAATCAGCCCCAGCATTTT
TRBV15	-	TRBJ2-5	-	CATSRGEAQYF	TGTGCCACCAGCAGAGGGGAGGCCCAGTACTTC
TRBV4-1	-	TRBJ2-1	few	CASSQDSETTNNEQFF	TGCGCCAGCAGCCAAGATTCGGAGACTACCAACAATGAGCAGTTCTTC
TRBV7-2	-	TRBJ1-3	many	CASSLGGPPYTIYF	TGTGCCAGCAGCTTAGGGGGGCCCCCTTACACCATATATTTT
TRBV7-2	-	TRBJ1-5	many	CASSLFSIGGAPQHF	TGTGCCAGCAGCTTGTTTTCTATTGGGGGCGCGCCCCAGCATTTT
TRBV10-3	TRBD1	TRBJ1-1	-	CAISDPDRGDTEAFF	TGTGCCATCAGTGACCCGGACAGGGGAGACACTGAAGCTTTCTTT
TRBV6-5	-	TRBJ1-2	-	CASSYSTSGEGAYTF	TGTGCCAGCAGTTACTCGACCTCCGGGGAAGGGGCCTACACCTTC
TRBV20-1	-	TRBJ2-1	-	CSARDSGGLEQFF	TGCAGTGCTAGAGATTCCGGGGGCCTTGAGCAGTTCTTC
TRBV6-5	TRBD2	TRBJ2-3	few	CASSPLAGGNTDTQYF	TGTGCCAGCAGCCCATTAGCGGGGGGGAACACAGATACGCAGTATTTT
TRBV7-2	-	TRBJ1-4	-	CASSLVDSPNEKLFF	TGTGCCAGCAGCTTAGTCGACAGTCCTAATGAAAAACTGTTTTTT
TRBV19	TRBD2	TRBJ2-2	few	CASSPPWSGGAKKTGELFF	TGTGCCAGTAGCCCTCCTTGGAGCGGGGGGGCCAAGAAGACCGGGGAGCTGTTTTTT
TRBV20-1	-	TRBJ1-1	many	CSARLSLGNTEAFF	TGCAGTGCTAGGCTTAGTCTCGGGAACACTGAAGCTTTCTTT
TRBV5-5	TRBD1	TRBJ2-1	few	CASSLAWTGPFSYNEQFF	TGTGCCAGCAGCTTGGCCTGGACAGGGCCTTTTTCCTACAATGAGCAGTTCTTC
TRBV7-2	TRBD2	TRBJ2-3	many	CASSLVLAGPRGTDTQYF	TGTGCCAGCAGCTTAGTTCTAGCGGGGCCGAGGGGCACAGATACGCAGTATTTT
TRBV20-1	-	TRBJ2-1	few	CSPVDVWPYRNEQFF	TGCAGTCCAGTCGACGTCTGGCCCTACCGCAATGAGCAGTTCTTC
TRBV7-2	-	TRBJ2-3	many	CASSADLRDFTDTQYF	TGTGCCAGCAGCGCCGACTTACGGGACTTCACAGATACGCAGTATTTT
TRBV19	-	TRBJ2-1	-	CASTMAGAVGNEQFF	TGTGCCAGTACCATGGCGGGGGCAGTAGGGAATGAGCAGTTCTTC
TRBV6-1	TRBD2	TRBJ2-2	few	CASSPRGANTGELFF	TGTGCCAGCAGTCCACGGGGGGCGAACACCGGGGAGCTGTTTTTT
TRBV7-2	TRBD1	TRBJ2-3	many	CASSHRQGASDTQYF	TGTGCCAGCAGCCACCGACAGGGGGCCTCAGATACGCAGTATTTT
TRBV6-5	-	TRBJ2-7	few	CASSYSARGSEQYF	TGTGCCAGCAGTTACTCTGCCAGGGGATCCGAGCAGTACTTC
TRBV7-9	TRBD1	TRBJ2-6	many	CASSRQGQDPSGANVLTF	TGTGCCAGCAGCCGCCAGGGACAGGATCCCTCTGGGGCCAACGTCCTGACTTTC
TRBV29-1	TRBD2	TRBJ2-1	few	CSVDLREGAFF	TGCAGCGTTGATCTCCGGGAGGGAGCGTTCTTC
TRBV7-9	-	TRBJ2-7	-	CASSLDLRRYEQYF	TGTGCCAGCAGCTTGGACCTCCGGAGATACGAGCAGTACTTC
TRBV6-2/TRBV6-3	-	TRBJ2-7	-	CASSYSQWGYYEQYF	TGTGCCAGCAGTTACTCCCAATGGGGTTACTACGAGCAGTACTTC
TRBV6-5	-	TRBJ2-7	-	CASSYGSGEGYEQYF	TGTGCCAGCAGTTACGGTTCAGGGGAGGGTTACGAGCAGTACTTC
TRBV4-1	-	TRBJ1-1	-	CASSQLDLAASGMNTEAFF	TGCGCCAGCAGCCAATTAGATCTGGCCGCATCGGGGATGAACACTGAAGCTTTCTTT
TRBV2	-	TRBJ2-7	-	CASSEGRITYYEQYF	TGTGCCAGCAGTGAAGGGCGAATAACCTACTACGAGCAGTACTTC
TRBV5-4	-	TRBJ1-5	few	CASSNGGFNQPQHF	TGTGCCAGCAGTAATGGGGGTTTCAATCAGCCCCAGCATTTT
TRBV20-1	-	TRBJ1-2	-	CSAHLGGNRYYGYTF	TGCAGTGCTCACCTGGGGGGGAATAGGTACTATGGCTACACCTTC
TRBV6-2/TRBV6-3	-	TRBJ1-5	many	CASSDPTRQPQHF	TGTGCCAGCAGTGACCCGACACGTCAGCCCCAGCATTTT
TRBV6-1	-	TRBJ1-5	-	CASSEGWNQPQHF	TGTGCCAGCAGTGAAGGCTGGAATCAGCCCCAGCATTTT
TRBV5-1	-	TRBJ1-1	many	CASSLEAATEAFF	TGCGCCAGCAGCTTGGAGGCTGCCACTGAAGCTTTCTTT
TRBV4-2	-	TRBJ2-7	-	CASSQGFHEQYF	TGTGCCAGCAGCCAAGGCTTCCACGAGCAGTACTTC
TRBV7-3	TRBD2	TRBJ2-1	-	CASSSDLGGNYNEQFF	TGTGCCAGCAGCTCGGATCTCGGGGGGAACTACAATGAGCAGTTCTTC
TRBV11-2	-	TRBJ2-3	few	CASSSPVGYADTQYF	TGTGCCAGCAGTTCCCCCGTAGGGTACGCAGATACGCAGTATTTT
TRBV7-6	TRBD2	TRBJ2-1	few	CASSLYLAGGENEQFF	TGTGCCAGCAGCTTATACCTAGCGGGGGGGGAAAATGAGCAGTTCTTC
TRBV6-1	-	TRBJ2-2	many	CASSLALSGTGELFF	TGTGCCAGCAGTCTGGCTCTCTCGGGCACCGGGGAGCTGTTTTTT
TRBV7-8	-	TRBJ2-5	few	CASSLGGDSYWETQYF	TGTGCCAGCAGCTTAGGGGGGGATAGCTATTGGGAGACCCAGTACTTC